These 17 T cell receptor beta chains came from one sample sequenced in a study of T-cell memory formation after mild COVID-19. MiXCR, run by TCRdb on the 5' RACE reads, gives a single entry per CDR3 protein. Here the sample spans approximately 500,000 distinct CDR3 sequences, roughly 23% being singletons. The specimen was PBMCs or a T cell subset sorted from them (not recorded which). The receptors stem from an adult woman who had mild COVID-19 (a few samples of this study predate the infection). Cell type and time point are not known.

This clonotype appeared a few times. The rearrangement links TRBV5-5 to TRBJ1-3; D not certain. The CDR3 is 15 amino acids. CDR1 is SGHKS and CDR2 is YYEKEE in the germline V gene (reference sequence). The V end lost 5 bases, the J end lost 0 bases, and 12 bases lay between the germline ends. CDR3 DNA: TGTGCCAGCAGGCCGGTTCTAGCCTCTGGAAACACCATATATTTT. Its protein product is CASRPVLASGNTIYF. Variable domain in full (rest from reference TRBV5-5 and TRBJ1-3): DAGVTQSPTHLIKTRGQQVTLRCSPISGHKSVSWYQQVLGQGPQFIFQYYEKEERGRGNFPDRFSARQFPNYSSELNVNALLLGDSALYLCASRPVLASGNTIYFGEGSWLTVV.

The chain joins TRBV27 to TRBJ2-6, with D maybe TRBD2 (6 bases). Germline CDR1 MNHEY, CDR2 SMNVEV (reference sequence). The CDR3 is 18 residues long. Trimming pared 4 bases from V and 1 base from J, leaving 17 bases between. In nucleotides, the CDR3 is TGTGCCAGCAGTTATCGGGGGTATGGGTCGTCTGGGGCCAACGTCCTGACTTTC. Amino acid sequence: CASSYRGYGSSGANVLTF.

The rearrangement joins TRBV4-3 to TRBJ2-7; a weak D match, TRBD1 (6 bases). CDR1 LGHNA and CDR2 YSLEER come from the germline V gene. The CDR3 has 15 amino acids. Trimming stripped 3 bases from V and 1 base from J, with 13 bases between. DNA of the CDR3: TGCGCCAGCAGCCATTGGGACACCTCTTCCTACGAGCAGTACTTC. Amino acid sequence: CASSHWDTSSYEQYF.

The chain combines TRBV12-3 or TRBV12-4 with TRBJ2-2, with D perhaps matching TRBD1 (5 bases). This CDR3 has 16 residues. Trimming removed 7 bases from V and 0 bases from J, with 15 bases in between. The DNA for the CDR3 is TGTGCCAGCACCCTAAGCAGGGCTCCGAACACCGGGGAGCTGTTTTTT. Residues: CASTLSRAPNTGELFF.

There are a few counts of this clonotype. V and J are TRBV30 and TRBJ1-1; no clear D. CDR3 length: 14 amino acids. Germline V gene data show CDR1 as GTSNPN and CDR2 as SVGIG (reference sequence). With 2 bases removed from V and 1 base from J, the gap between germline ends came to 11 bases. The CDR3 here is CAWSSQTPNTEAFF. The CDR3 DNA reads TGTGCCTGGAGTTCACAGACTCCGAACACTGAAGCTTTCTTT.

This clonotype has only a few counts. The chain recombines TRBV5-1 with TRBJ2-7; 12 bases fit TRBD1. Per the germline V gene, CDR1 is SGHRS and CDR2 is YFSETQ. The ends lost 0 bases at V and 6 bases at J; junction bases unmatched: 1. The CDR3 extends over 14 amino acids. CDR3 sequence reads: CASSLGDRGLEQYF. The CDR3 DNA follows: TGCGCCAGCAGCTTGGGGGACAGGGGGCTCGAGCAGTACTTC.

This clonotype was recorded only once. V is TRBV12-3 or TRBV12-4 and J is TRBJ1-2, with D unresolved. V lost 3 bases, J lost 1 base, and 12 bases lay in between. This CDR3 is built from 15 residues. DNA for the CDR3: TGTGCCAGCAGTTTTGGGATTCTGAATAACTATGGCTACACCTTC. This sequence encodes CASSFGILNNYGYTF.

CDR3 amino acids: CASSHYVSGNTIYF. The CDR3 DNA follows: TGTGCCAGCAGCCATTACGTCTCTGGAAACACCATATATTTT. The chain combines TRBV3-1 with TRBJ1-3; no clear D gene. Trimming took 3 bases from V and 0 from J, leaving 6 bases between them. The CDR3 covers 14 residues. CDR1 is LGHDT and CDR2 is YNNKEL in the germline V gene (reference sequence).

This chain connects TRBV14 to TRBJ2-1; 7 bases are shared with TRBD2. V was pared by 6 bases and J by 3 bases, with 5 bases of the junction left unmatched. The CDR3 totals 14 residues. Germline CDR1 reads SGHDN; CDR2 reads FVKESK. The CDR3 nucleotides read TGTGCCAGCAGTGAAGGCGGGGGCTACAATGAGCAGTTCTTC. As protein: CASSEGGGYNEQFF. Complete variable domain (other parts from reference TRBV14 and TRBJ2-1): EAGVTQFPSHSVIEKGQTVTLRCDPISGHDNLYWYRRVMGKEIKFLLHFVKESKQDESGMPNNRFLAERTGGTYSTLKVQPAELEDSGVYFCASSEGGGYNEQFFGPGTRLTVL.

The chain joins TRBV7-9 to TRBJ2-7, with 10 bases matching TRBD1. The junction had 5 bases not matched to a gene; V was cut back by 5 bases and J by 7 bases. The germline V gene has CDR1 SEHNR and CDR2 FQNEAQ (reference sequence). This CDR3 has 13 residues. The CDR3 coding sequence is TGTGCCAGCAGCACGACAGGGGGCGCGGAGCAGTACTTC. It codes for CASSTTGGAEQYF.

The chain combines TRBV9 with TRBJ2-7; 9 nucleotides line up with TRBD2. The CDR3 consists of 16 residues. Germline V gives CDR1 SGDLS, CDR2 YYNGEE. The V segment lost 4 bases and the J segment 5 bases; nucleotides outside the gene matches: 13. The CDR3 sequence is CASSQGDSGSTHEQYF. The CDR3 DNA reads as TGTGCCAGCAGCCAGGGGGATAGCGGGAGTACCCACGAGCAGTACTTC. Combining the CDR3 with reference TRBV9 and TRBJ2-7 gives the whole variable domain DSGVTQTPKHLITATGQRVTLRCSPRSGDLSVYWYQQSLDQGLQFLIQYYNGEERAKGNILERFSAQQFPDLHSELNLSSLELGDSALYFCASSQGDSGSTHEQYFGPGTRLTVT.

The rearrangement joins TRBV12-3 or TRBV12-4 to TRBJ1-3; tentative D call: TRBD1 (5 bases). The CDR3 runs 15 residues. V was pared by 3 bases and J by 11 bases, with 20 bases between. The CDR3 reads CASSFEGPWEGAIYF. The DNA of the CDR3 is TGTGCCAGCAGTTTTGAGGGGCCCTGGGAAGGGGCCATATATTTT.

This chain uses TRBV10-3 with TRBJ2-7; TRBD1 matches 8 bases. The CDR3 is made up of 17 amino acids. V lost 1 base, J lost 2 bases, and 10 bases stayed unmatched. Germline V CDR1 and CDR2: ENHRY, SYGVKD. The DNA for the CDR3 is TGTGCCATCAGTGAGTACCCGACCCGGACAGGGACCTACGAGCAGTACTTC. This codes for CAISEYPTRTGTYEQYF.

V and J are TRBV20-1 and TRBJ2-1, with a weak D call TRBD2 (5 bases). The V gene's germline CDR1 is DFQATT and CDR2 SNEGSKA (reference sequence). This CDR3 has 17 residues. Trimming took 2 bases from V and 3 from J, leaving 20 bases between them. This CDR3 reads CSARSSAEVDHYNEQFF. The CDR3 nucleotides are TGCAGTGCTAGATCCTCAGCGGAGGTCGACCACTACAATGAGCAGTTCTTC.

The chain's CDR3 is CASSRQMLQETQYF. The CDR3 DNA follows: TGTGCCAGCAGCCGACAGATGTTGCAAGAGACCCAGTACTTC. The gene calls are TRBV2 and TRBJ2-5, with D perhaps matching TRBD1 (5 bases). There are 14 residues in the CDR3. Per the germline V gene, CDR1 is SNHLY and CDR2 is FYNNEI. V was cut by 6 bases and J by 2 bases, with 13 bases left in between. Filled out from reference TRBV2 and TRBJ2-5, the complete variable domain reads EPEVTQTPSHQVTQMGQEVILRCVPISNHLYFYWYRQILGQKVEFLVSFYNNEISEKSEIFDDQFSVERPDGSNFTLKIRSTKLEDSAMYFCASSRQMLQETQYFGPGTRLLVL.

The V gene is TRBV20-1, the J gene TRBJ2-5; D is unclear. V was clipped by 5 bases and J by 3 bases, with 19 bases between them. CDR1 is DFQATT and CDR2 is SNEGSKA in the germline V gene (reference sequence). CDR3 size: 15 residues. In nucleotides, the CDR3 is TGCAGTGCTGAAAAACCCTCTACGGCCGAAGAGACCCAGTACTTC. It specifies CSAEKPSTAEETQYF.

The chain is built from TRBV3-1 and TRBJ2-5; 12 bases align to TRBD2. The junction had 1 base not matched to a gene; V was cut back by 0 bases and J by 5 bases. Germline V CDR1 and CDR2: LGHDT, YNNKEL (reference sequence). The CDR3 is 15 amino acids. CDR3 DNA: TGTGCCAGCAGCCAAGAGACTAGCGGGAGTGAGACCCAGTACTTC. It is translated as CASSQETSGSETQYF.